This entry concerns a single T cell receptor beta chain. Germline V gives CDR1 MNHEY, CDR2 SVGAGI. This CDR3 region has 17 residues. V was trimmed by 0 bases and J by 3 bases, leaving 15 bases between them. A process of 5'RACE template switching, which added a universal primer site and UMIs, was used to make TCR cDNA. TCRdb called the 5' RACE reads again in MiXCR, with one record for every CDR3 protein. Among 400,000 or so distinct CDR3 sequences listed, 11% were seen once. This entry comes from a study of T cells after yellow fever vaccination. This chain connects TRBV6-5 to TRBJ2-1, with TRBD2 as a possible D gene (5 bases). Sample: PBMCs, taken on the day of the first yellow fever vaccination. This receptor was identified in a man between 18 and 35 years old who received the YFV17D yellow fever vaccine. The CDR3 region has the DNA TGTGCCAGCAGTTACTCGTACCCTCCGGGGAGCTACAATGAGCAGTTCTTC. It encodes CASSYSYPPGSYNEQFF.